Reported below is one T cell receptor beta chain. Its antigen is still unknown. Generated by immunoSEQ multiplex PCR, the TCRdb table keeps only in-frame clones and is missing some. Altogether fewer than 30,000 clones are present, around nine tenths being singletons, with the ten largest covering around 5.7%. This specimen comes from a study of T cells in localized non-small cell lung cancer. Points from the study as a whole: Heterogeneity cannot be ruled out, as sequencing used one tumor region only.

There are 13 residues in the CDR3. Germline lookup yields CDR1 MNHEY and CDR2 SVGAGI. Trimming shortened V by 5 bases and J by 12 bases, and 16 bases separated the two germline ends. The chain couples TRBV6-5 to TRBJ2-2, with a possible D match to TRBD2 (6 bases). The sequence was collected from a man aged 40-75 years with stage II lung adenocarcinoma. The material sequenced was PBMCs, taken before any cancer treatment. CDR3 in amino acids: CASSVGPGVQLFF. The CDR3 DNA reads TGTGCCAGCAGTGTAGGACCGGGGGTTCAGCTGTTTTTT.